This T cell receptor (beta chain) originates from a study of molecular identifiers for immune sequencing clone quantification. Between roughly 18,000 and 1,100,000 sorted cells, with 10%, 30% or 50% RNA, yielded naive CD8 libraries. Sorting isolated naive CD8 T cells as CD8+CD4-CCR7+CD45RA+ events. At least ten counts were recorded for this clonotype. This CDR3 region has 14 residues. Germline V lookup: CDR1 MNHEY, CDR2 SMNVEV (reference sequence). V was pared by 6 bases and J by 0 bases, with 12 bases between. Library preparation followed earlier protocols using designated TCR primers. TCRdb independently ran MiXCR on the PCR reads; one entry per CDR3 protein. The sample has 35,000 to 45,000 distinct CDR3 sequences; approximately 20% are singletons.

The clonotype comes from a human donor in good health. Some libraries in this study had Jurkat cell RNA spiked in. The sequenced sample consisted of naive CD8+ T cells from blood, with Jurkat cell RNA spiked in. Subset described: FACS-sorted CD8+CD4-CCR7+CD45RA+ naive T cells. V usage is TRBV27 and J usage is TRBJ2-7; D could derive from TRBD1 or TRBD2 (5 bases each). The CDR3 DNA sequence: TGTGCCAGCAGCGAAACGGGGCCCTCCTACGAGCAGTACTTC. Amino acid sequence: CASSETGPSYEQYF.